Here is one TCR beta chain with its context. The sample belongs to a study of blood T cell repertoires in COVID-19. Participants, roughly 18 to 100 years old, spanned more than 20 US areas. Categorization into cohorts depended on clinical history that participants reported. This CDR3 region has 17 residues. In the original workflow: Reference gene primer amplification gave nucleated cell count estimates. Profiling relied on immunoSEQ multiplex PCR, and the TCRdb table lists in-frame clones only, not all of them. V, J and clone size reflect that table, while D and trimming were determined from the DNA. Found here are under 400,000 clones, almost 90% of them singletons; the top ten hold around 0.92%.

The receptor was derived from a woman aged 25 to 39 who had been exposed to COVID-19. The sample was PBMCs or T cells enriched from blood (not recorded which). This rearrangement joins TRBV12-2 to TRBJ1-3; the table's TRBD1 call for D was not verified on the DNA. TRBV12-2 corresponds to a pseudogene. The CDR3 loop is CASRYGQVRISGNTIYF. In nucleotides, the CDR3 is TGTGCAAGTCGCTACGGACAGGTCCGTATCTCTGGAAACACCATATATTTT.